The present T cell receptor beta chain was sequenced within a study of cytomegalovirus exposure and HLA in healthy donors. Study-level points and caveats: V segments that were indistinguishable, TRBV6-2 and TRBV6-3 among them, were omitted from analysis.

Turning to this clone: What it binds is not known.

Use of 60 Vbeta and 13 Jbeta primers characterized the PCR. Using immunoSEQ multiplex PCR, the repertoire was profiled, and TCRdb retains in-frame clones only, with some absent. The table shows about 140,000 clones, with approximately 80% occurring only once. V dropped 0 bases and J dropped 5 bases, with 12 bases sitting between them. The germline CDR1 and CDR2 sequences are SGHNT and YYREEE (reference sequence). The CDR3 spans 15 residues. This TCR was recovered from a male donor in good health and CMV-seronegative. The specimen sequenced was PBMCs. V and J are TRBV5-4 and TRBJ2-1, with D perhaps TRBD2 (5 bases). CDR3 DNA: TGTGCCAGCAGCTTGGACACCGGGAACAACAATGAGCAGTTCTTC. Translation: CASSLDTGNNNEQFF.